Below are 20 T cell receptor beta chains sequenced from a single sample in a study of blood T cell repertoires in COVID-19. The data were produced by immunoSEQ multiplex PCR, yet TCRdb's version contains in-frame clones alone and is incomplete. The top ten clones hold roughly 8% of a sample with 240,000 or so clones, 81% of them seen once. Sequenced material: peripheral blood. The receptor set was obtained from a woman of 80 years or more with COVID-19, enrolled during active disease.

This chain uses TRBV10-3 with TRBJ2-3; D not resolved. The CDR3 is made up of 15 amino acids. Germline CDR1 reads ENHRY; CDR2 reads SYGVKD. Trimming shortened V by 4 bases and J by 4 bases, and 15 bases separated the two germline ends. CDR3 amino acids: CAISAPDNAADTQYF. CDR3 DNA: TGTGCCATCAGTGCACCAGATAATGCCGCAGATACGCAGTATTTT.

The V and J genes are TRBV7-6 and TRBJ2-4; 11 bases are shared with TRBD1. This CDR3 is 14 amino acids long. Germline loops: CDR1 SGHVS, CDR2 FNYEAQ. V was pared by 5 bases and J by 8 bases, with 5 bases of the junction left unmatched. This CDR3 reads CASSAGQGEDIQYF. As DNA, the CDR3 is TGTGCCAGCAGCGCGGGACAGGGGGAGGACATTCAGTACTTC.

V and J are TRBV12-3 or TRBV12-4 and TRBJ2-1, with unresolved D. The CDR3 has 13 amino acids. V shed 3 bases and J shed 9 bases, with 12 bases lying between them. The CDR3 protein is CASSLGRLGEQFF. The CDR3, as DNA: TGTGCCAGCAGTTTGGGTAGACTGGGTGAGCAGTTCTTC.

V and J are TRBV5-8 and TRBJ1-2; D is uncertain. Germline-derived CDR1 and CDR2 are SGHTS and YDEGEE. This CDR3 has 14 residues. V lost 3 bases to trimming and J lost 7 bases, with 16 bases between them. CDR3 coding DNA: TGTGCCAGCAGCTCCAAAAGGCATCGGAGTGGCTACACCTTC. Amino acid sequence: CASSSKRHRSGYTF.

This clone was found a few times. The CDR3 region is CASSPGGALIYGYTF. In DNA form, the CDR3 reads TGTGCCAGCAGTCCCGGGGGTGCCCTCATCTATGGCTACACCTTC. The chain joins TRBV28 to TRBJ1-2, with D maybe TRBD1 (5 bases). The CDR3 loop spans 15 amino acids. Germline assignment: CDR1 MDHEN and CDR2 SYDVKM. V was cut by 5 bases and J by 4 bases, with 17 bases left in between.

This clone was observed once. This chain links TRBV18 with TRBJ1-1, with a weak D call TRBD1 (5 bases). CDR1 and CDR2 (germline): KGHSH, LQKENI. V was clipped by 6 bases and J by 7 bases, with 18 bases between them. The CDR3 runs 14 residues. The CDR3 DNA is TGTGCCAGCTCGGGTGGGAATGGGGCGCGTGAAGCTTTCTTT. This sequence encodes CASSGGNGAREAFF.

The chain couples TRBV29-1 to TRBJ2-7, with D tentatively TRBD1 (5 bases). The CDR3 has 12 residues. V shed 1 base and J shed 1 base, with 5 bases lying between them. CDR1 and CDR2 from the germline V gene are SQVTM and ANQGSEA. The CDR3 DNA is TGCAGCGTTGAAGGACAGTCCTACGAGCAGTACTTC. Translated, it gives CSVEGQSYEQYF.

Notes on this clone: The junction shows a germline mismatch at one end, possibly a read error. The chain carries TRBV3-1 (or the pseudogene TRBV3-2) and TRBJ1-2, with 7 positions matching TRBD1. This CDR3 has 13 residues. Germline V gene data show CDR1 as LGHDT and CDR2 as YNNKEL (reference sequence). The CDR3 coding sequence is TGTGCCAGCAGCCCTAACATTCCGGGACAGAGCCTCTTC. Translated: CASSPNIPGQSLF.

This clone has only one observation. The chain links TRBV6-5 to TRBJ2-7; 7 nucleotides line up with TRBD2. Losses at the gene ends were 2 bases for V and 2 bases for J; bases not matched to a gene: 6. Germline V gene sequence: CDR1 MNHEY, CDR2 SVGAGI. The CDR3 totals 15 residues. CDR3 coding DNA: TGTGCCAGCAGTTACGGGGCGGGAGTCCCCTACGAGCAGTACTTC. As protein: CASSYGAGVPYEQYF.

V gene TRBV7-2 combines with J gene TRBJ2-7, with D possibly matching TRBD2 (6 bases). V lost 0 bases, J lost 0 bases, and 15 bases lay in between. Germline V gene lookup returns CDR1 SGHTA and CDR2 FQGNSA. This CDR3 is built from 17 residues. The CDR3 DNA is TGTGCCAGCAGCTTAGCGGGTCCTCTAGCGTCCTCCTACGAGCAGTACTTC. Encoded protein: CASSLAGPLASSYEQYF.

The chain uses TRBV12-3 or TRBV12-4 and TRBJ2-1, with a weak D call TRBD2 (5 bases). CDR3 length: 13 residues. Trimming shortened V by 6 bases and J by 7 bases, and 13 bases separated the two germline ends. CDR3 bases: TGTGCCAGCAGCCCGAGGGCCCTAAATGAGCAGTTCTTC. Encoded protein: CASSPRALNEQFF.

The chain is built from TRBV10-3 and TRBJ1-2, with 8 nucleotides matching TRBD1. Trimming removed 4 bases from V and 0 bases from J; junction bases left unmatched: 7. CDR1 ENHRY and CDR2 SYGVKD come from the germline V gene. The CDR3 consists of 16 residues. The CDR3: CAISAWTGSANYGYTF. CDR3 DNA: TGTGCCATCAGTGCCTGGACAGGGTCCGCTAACTATGGCTACACCTTC.

The chain recombines TRBV27 with TRBJ2-3; D may be TRBD1 (6 bases). CDR3 length: 15 amino acids. V lost 2 bases to trimming and J lost 5 bases, with 14 bases between them. Germline lookup yields CDR1 MNHEY and CDR2 SMNVEV (reference sequence). CDR3 DNA sequence: TGTGCCAGCAGTTTAGAGTTAGCCAGGGGAGATACGCAGTATTTT. Residues: CASSLELARGDTQYF.

V and J are TRBV7-8 and TRBJ2-3, with 11 positions matching TRBD2. The CDR3 runs 15 residues. V dropped 5 bases and J dropped 5; count of bases not matched to a gene: 6. Per germline, CDR1 SGHVS and CDR2 FQNEAQ. CDR3 region: CASSKLAGARDTQYF. The CDR3 nucleotides are TGTGCCAGCAGCAAACTAGCGGGGGCGAGAGATACGCAGTATTTT. The complete variable domain, with remaining parts taken from reference TRBV7-8 and TRBJ2-3, reads GAGVSQSPRYKVAKRGQDVALRCDPISGHVSLFWYQQALGQGPEFLTYFQNEAQLDKSGLPSDRFFAERPEGSVSTLKIQRTQQEDSAVYLCASSKLAGARDTQYFGPGTRLTVL.

The J gene is TRBJ2-5, the V gene TRBV2, with TRBD1 as a possible D gene (6 bases). In germline, CDR1 is SNHLY, CDR2 FYNNEI. V gave up 8 bases and J gave up 5 bases, with 15 bases separating them. The CDR3 has 13 amino acids. The CDR3 bases are TGTGCCAGCTCCCCAGGGGTAGTCGAGACCCAGTACTTC. Its translation is CASSPGVVETQYF.

Written as DNA, the CDR3 is TGTGCCAGCAGCCAAGGCCTAGCGGGGGGGGCCCAGTACTTC. Translated, it gives CASSQGLAGGAQYF. The chain recombines TRBV3-1 (or the pseudogene TRBV3-2) with TRBJ2-5; 12 nucleotides agree with TRBD2. The germline gives CDR1 LGHDT, CDR2 YNNKEL (reference sequence). Trimming removed 1 base from V and 9 bases from J; junction bases left unmatched: 3. CDR3 length: 14 residues.

The V and J genes are TRBV30 and TRBJ1-5; TRBD1 aligns across 7 bases. The germline V gene has CDR1 GTSNPN and CDR2 SVGIG (reference sequence). V lost 2 bases and J lost 3; bases outside the gene matches: 4. There are 14 residues in the CDR3. CDR3 amino acids: CAWSLDRFNQPQHF. The CDR3 DNA reads as TGTGCCTGGAGTTTGGACAGGTTCAATCAGCCCCAGCATTTT.

The genes are TRBV6-5 and TRBJ2-4; D unclear. Germline-derived CDR1 and CDR2 are MNHEY and SVGAGI. The V end was cut by 6 bases, the J end by 9 bases, with 9 bases between. This CDR3 has 11 amino acids. CDR3 loop: CASRSPGIQYF. The CDR3 DNA reads TGTGCCAGCAGGTCCCCCGGCATTCAGTACTTC.

The J gene is TRBJ1-1, the V gene TRBV7-9, with 7 bases aligning to TRBD1. The germline V gene has CDR1 SEHNR and CDR2 FQNEAQ (reference sequence). CDR3 length: 15 amino acids. After removal of 1 base from V and 7 bases from J, the junction contained 9 bases not matched to a gene. The chain's CDR3 is CASSLGDREYNEAFF. CDR3 in DNA: TGTGCCAGCAGCTTAGGAGACAGGGAGTATAATGAAGCTTTCTTT.

The V and J genes are TRBV28 and TRBJ1-1; D is undetermined. Germline CDR1 and CDR2: MDHEN and SYDVKM. Deletions cut 7 bases from V and 0 bases from J, with 3 bases between. The CDR3 is 11 residues long. The CDR3: CASTMNTEAFF. In nucleotides, the CDR3 is TGTGCCAGCACCATGAACACTGAAGCTTTCTTT.